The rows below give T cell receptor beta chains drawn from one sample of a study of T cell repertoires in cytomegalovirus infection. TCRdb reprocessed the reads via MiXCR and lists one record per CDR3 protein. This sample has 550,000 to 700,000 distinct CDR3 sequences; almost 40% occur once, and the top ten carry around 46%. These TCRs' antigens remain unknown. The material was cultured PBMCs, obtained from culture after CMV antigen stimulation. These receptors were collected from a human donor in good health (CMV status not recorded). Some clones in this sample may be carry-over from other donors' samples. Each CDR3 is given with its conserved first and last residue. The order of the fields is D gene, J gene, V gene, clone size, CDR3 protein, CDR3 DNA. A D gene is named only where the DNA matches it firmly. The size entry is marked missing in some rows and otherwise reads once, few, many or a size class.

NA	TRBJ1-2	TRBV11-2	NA	CASSLGRVRGYGYTF	TGTGCCAGCAGCTTAGGGCGCGTCAGGGGTTATGGCTACACCTTC
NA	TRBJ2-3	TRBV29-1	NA	CSVEVSGQSTPQYF	TGCAGCGTTGAAGTGAGCGGACAGTCCACACCGCAGTATTTT
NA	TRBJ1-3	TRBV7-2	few	CASTPLRNSGNTIYF	TGTGCCAGCACGCCTCTACGGAACTCTGGAAACACCATATATTTT
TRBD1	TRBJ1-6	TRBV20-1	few	CSARPTGASAPLHF	TGCAGTGCTCGTCCGACAGGGGCATCAGCACCCCTCCACTTT
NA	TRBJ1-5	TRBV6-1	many	CASSEREDQPQHF	TGTGCCAGCAGTGAAAGGGAGGATCAGCCCCAGCATTTT
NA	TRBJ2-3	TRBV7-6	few	CASSSDETVPDTQYF	TGTGCCAGCAGCTCGGACGAGACAGTCCCAGATACGCAGTATTTT
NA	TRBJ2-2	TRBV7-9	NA	CASRFPTGENTGELFF	TGTGCCAGCAGATTCCCGACGGGAGAGAACACCGGGGAGCTGTTTTTT
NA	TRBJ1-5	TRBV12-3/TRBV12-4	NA	CASSLRQNNQPQHF	TGTGCCAGCAGTTTAAGACAGAACAATCAGCCCCAGCATTTT
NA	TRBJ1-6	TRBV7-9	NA	CASSPAAGNNSPLHF	TGTGCCAGCAGCCCCGCGGCAGGCAATAATTCACCCCTCCACTTT
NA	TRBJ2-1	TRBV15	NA	CATSRDRGSYNEQFF	TGTGCCACCAGCAGAGATCGGGGCTCCTACAATGAGCAGTTCTTC
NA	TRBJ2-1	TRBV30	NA	CAWIPWGENEQFF	TGTGCCTGGATCCCTTGGGGGGAAAATGAGCAGTTCTTC
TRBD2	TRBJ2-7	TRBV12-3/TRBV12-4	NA	CASSRRAGSSYEQYF	TGTGCCAGCAGCCGAAGAGCGGGAAGCTCCTACGAGCAGTACTTC
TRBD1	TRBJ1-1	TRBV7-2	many	CASSSQGRDTEAFF	TGTGCCAGCAGTTCACAGGGGAGGGACACTGAAGCTTTCTTT
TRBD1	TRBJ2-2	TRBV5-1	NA	CASSLPGQGGIGELFF	TGCGCCAGCAGCTTGCCGGGACAGGGAGGTATCGGGGAGCTGTTTTTT
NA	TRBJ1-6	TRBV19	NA	CASSMGGPPLHF	TGTGCCAGTAGTATGGGGGGACCACCCCTCCACTTT
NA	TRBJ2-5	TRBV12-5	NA	CASGSTALGGETQYF	TGTGCTAGTGGTTCGACGGCCCTTGGTGGGGAGACCCAGTACTTC
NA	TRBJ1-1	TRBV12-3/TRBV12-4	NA	CASRYRQGLKTEAFF	TGTGCCAGCCGGTATCGGCAGGGCTTAAAGACTGAAGCTTTCTTT
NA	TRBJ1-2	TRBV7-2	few	CASTYAGGYTF	TGTGCCAGCACCTATGCAGGTGGCTACACCTTC
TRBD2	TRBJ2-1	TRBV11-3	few	CASSFSTGGGWNEQFF	TGTGCCAGCAGCTTCTCAACCGGGGGGGGATGGAATGAGCAGTTCTTC
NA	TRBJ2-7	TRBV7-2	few	CASSSGHAAHYEQYF	TGTGCCAGCAGCTCGGGACACGCTGCACACTACGAGCAGTACTTC
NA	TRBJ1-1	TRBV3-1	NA	CATGRTVNTEAFF	TGTGCCACCGGGAGGACGGTGAACACTGAAGCTTTCTTT
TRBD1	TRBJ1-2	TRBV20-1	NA	CSARGQGAQSYGYTF	TGCAGTGCTAGGGGACAGGGGGCGCAGAGTTATGGCTACACCTTC
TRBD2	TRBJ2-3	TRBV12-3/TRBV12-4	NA	CASSPLEGREGRYTQYF	TGTGCCAGCTCACCCCTCGAGGGACGGGAGGGCCGTTATACGCAGTATTTT
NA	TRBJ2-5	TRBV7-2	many	CASSLGGGGKGETQYF	TGTGCCAGCAGCTTAGGGGGTGGAGGGAAAGGGGAGACCCAGTACTTC
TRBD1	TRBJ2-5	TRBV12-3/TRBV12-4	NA	CASTTAGGQGAGETQYF	TGTGCCAGCACCACTGCGGGGGGACAGGGGGCGGGGGAGACCCAGTACTTC
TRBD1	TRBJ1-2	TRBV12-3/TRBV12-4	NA	CASRGQGARYYGYTF	TGTGCCAGCAGGGGCCAGGGGGCGCGGTACTATGGCTACACCTTC
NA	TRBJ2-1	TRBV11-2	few	CASSSVQEQFF	TGTGCCAGCAGCTCCGTTCAGGAGCAGTTCTTC
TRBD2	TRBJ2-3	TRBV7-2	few	CASSLTSASPSSTQYF	TGTGCCAGCAGCCTGACTAGCGCCAGCCCCTCATCGACGCAGTATTTT
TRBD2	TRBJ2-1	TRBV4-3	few	CASSQGLAASYNEQFF	TGCGCCAGCAGCCAAGGACTAGCGGCCTCCTACAATGAGCAGTTCTTC
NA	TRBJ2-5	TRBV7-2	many	CASSLGNRETQYF	TGTGCCAGCAGCTTAGGGAATAGAGAGACCCAGTACTTC
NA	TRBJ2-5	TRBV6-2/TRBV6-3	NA	CASSYSRRTIQETQYF	TGTGCCAGCAGTTACTCGCGGAGGACCATTCAAGAGACCCAGTACTTC
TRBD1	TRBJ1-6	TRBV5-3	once	CASSSAGTGTKPLHF	TGTGCCAGCAGTAGCGCCGGGACAGGAACTAAACCCCTCCACTTT
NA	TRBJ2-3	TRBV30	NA	CAWSVNSRDTQYF	TGTGCCTGGAGTGTAAACTCGAGAGATACGCAGTATTTT
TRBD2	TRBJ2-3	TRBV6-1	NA	CASSEGGLAITDTQYF	TGTGCCAGCAGTGAAGGAGGACTAGCCATCACAGATACGCAGTATTTT
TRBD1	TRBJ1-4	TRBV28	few	CASRYQGVGEKLFF	TGTGCCAGCAGATACCAGGGGGTGGGTGAAAAACTGTTTTTT
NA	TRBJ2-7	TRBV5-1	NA	CASRKDSYEQYF	TGCGCCAGCCGAAAGGACAGCTACGAGCAGTACTTC
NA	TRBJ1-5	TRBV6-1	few	CASYFGEGLNQPQHF	TGTGCCAGCTATTTTGGGGAGGGGTTGAATCAGCCCCAGCATTTT
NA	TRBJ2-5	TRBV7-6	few	CASTPGGTVGTQYF	TGTGCCAGCACCCCAGGGGGGACGGTTGGAACCCAGTACTTC
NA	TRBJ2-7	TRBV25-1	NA	CASSESTPGQPTEQYF	TGTGCCAGCAGTGAATCGACGCCGGGCCAACCCACGGAGCAGTACTTC
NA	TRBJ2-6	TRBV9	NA	CASSVWDAPGANVLTF	TGTGCCAGCAGCGTATGGGACGCTCCTGGGGCCAACGTCCTGACTTTC
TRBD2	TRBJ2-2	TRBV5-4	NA	CASSGLAGGAAGELFF	TGTGCCAGCAGCGGACTAGCGGGAGGAGCGGCCGGGGAGCTGTTTTTT
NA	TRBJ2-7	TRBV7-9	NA	CASSASSAGSRLLYYEQYF	TGTGCCAGCAGCGCTTCTAGCGCCGGAAGCCGATTACTCTACTACGAGCAGTACTTC
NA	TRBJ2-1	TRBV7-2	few	CASSFGLVSSYNEQFF	TGTGCCAGCAGCTTCGGACTCGTGAGCTCCTACAATGAGCAGTTCTTC
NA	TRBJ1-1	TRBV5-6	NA	CASSLLPDTLF	TGTGCCAGCAGCTTGCTCCCAGACACCCTTTTT
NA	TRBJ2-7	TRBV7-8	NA	CASSLAGSFYEQYF	TGTGCCAGCAGCTTAGCAGGGAGCTTCTACGAGCAGTACTTC
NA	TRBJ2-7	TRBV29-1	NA	CSVEGGDPYEQYF	TGCAGCGTGGAGGGGGGGGACCCCTACGAGCAGTACTTC
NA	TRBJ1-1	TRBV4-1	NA	CASSQEGLVTEAFF	TGCGCCAGCAGCCAAGAGGGGTTGGTGACTGAAGCTTTCTTT
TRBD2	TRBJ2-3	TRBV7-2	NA	CASSPDGGGRPYTQYF	TGTGCCAGCAGCCCCGACGGGGGAGGGAGGCCGTATACGCAGTATTTT
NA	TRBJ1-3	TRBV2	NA	CASSVWSSGNTIYF	TGTGCCAGCAGTGTCTGGAGCTCTGGAAACACCATATATTTT
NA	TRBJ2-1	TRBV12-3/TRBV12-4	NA	CASSFRTDEQFF	TGTGCCAGCAGTTTCCGGACGGATGAGCAGTTCTTC
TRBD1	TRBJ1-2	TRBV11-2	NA	CASSGTRGRFIGYTF	TGTGCCAGCAGCGGGACCAGGGGGCGCTTTATTGGCTACACCTTC
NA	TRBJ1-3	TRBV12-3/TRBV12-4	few	CASSPLTSGNTIYF	TGTGCCAGCAGCCCCCTTACCTCTGGAAACACCATATATTTT
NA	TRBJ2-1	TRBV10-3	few	CAISESSARDGEQFF	TGTGCCATCAGTGAGTCGAGCGCCAGGGACGGTGAGCAGTTCTTC
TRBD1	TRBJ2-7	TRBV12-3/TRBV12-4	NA	CAGARGPSYEQYF	TGTGCCGGTGCCAGGGGGCCCTCCTACGAGCAGTACTTC